This T cell receptor beta chain was sequenced in a study of control samples from healthy donors and cancer patients. Trimming took off 5 bases at V and 4 bases at J, with 14 bases between the two ends. CDR3 length: 14 amino acids. Germline values: CDR1 SGHTA, CDR2 FQGNSA. Clones were sequenced by immunoSEQ multiplex PCR, and TCRdb holds only the in-frame ones, with some missing. The data show some 160,000 clones, around 96% seen once. The chain links TRBV7-2 to TRBJ1-1, with TRBD1 as a possible D gene (5 bases). This sequence was found in a woman between 40 and 55 years old in good health. Sequencing was carried out using blood. CDR3 bases: TGTGCCAGCAGCCGCAGCAGGGATAGCACTGAAGCTTTCTTT. Amino acid sequence: CASSRSRDSTEAFF. The entire variable domain, with the rest obtained from reference TRBV7-2 and TRBJ1-1, is as follows: GAGVSQSPSNKVTEKGKDVELRCDPISGHTALYWYRQSLGQGLEFLIYFQGNSAPDKSGLPSDRFSAERTGGSVSTLTIQRTQQEDSAVYLCASSRSRDSTEAFFGQGTRLTVV.